The 20 T cell receptor beta chains in this list originate from one sample, sequenced in a study of vaccination and CD4 T cells after COVID-19. Cultured CD4+ T cell DNA underwent sequencing with the Oncomine TCR Beta short-read assay. One entry per CDR3 protein results from TCRdb running MiXCR on the PCR reads. The data show 5,500 to 8,000 distinct CDR3 sequences, 55% to 80% seen once. Antigen specificity for these receptors is unknown. Documented treatment: approximately 9-day PBMC culture with coronavirus spike peptide pools or control peptides (ViraFEST assay). Sequenced: CD4+ T cells from blood, cultured in vitro. The receptors derive from a human donor who had recovered from COVID-19.

The rearrangement joins TRBV6-2 or TRBV6-3 to TRBJ1-1; TRBD1 is a possible D gene (6 bases). Germline V gives CDR1 MNHEY, CDR2 SVGEGT. V lost 6 bases and J lost 3, with 17 bases in between. The CDR3 is made up of 15 amino acids. CDR3 amino acids: CASRDTGSGYTEAFF. CDR3 bases: TGTGCCAGCAGGGATACAGGGTCTGGGTACACTGAAGCTTTCTTT.

The chain combines TRBV2 with TRBJ2-2; the D is unclear. Germline V CDR1 and CDR2: SNHLY, FYNNEI. V lost 7 bases, J lost 2 bases, and 5 bases lay in between. This CDR3 contains 12 residues. CDR3 sequence: CASKGNTGELFF. In DNA form, the CDR3 reads TGTGCCAGCAAGGGTAACACCGGGGAGCTGTTTTTT.

In its sample, this clonotype was seen a few times. The chain carries TRBV15 and TRBJ2-2; D ambiguous. Germline V gene data show CDR1 as LNHNV and CDR2 as YYDKDF (reference sequence). The germline V and J ends were trimmed by 0 bases and 4 bases, with 3 bases remaining between them. This CDR3 comprises 13 residues. CDR3 in amino acids: CATSRERTGELFF. CDR3 coding DNA: TGTGCCACCAGCAGAGAACGCACCGGGGAGCTGTTTTTT.

The chain recombines TRBV2 with TRBJ1-2, with 7 bases matching TRBD1. Unmatched junction bases numbered 6, after V lost 8 bases and J lost 3 bases. The CDR3 sequence is 13 residues long. Germline lookup yields CDR1 SNHLY and CDR2 FYNNEI. For the CDR3, the DNA is TGTGCCAGCGTTCGAGACAGGGACTATGGCTACACCTTC. This translates into CASVRDRDYGYTF. The whole variable domain, remainder taken from reference TRBV2 and TRBJ1-2, is EPEVTQTPSHQVTQMGQEVILRCVPISNHLYFYWYRQILGQKVEFLVSFYNNEISEKSEIFDDQFSVERPDGSNFTLKIRSTKLEDSAMYFCASVRDRDYGYTFGSGTRLTVV.

This clonotype has a handful of counts. The chain joins TRBV10-3 to TRBJ2-5, with 10 bases that match TRBD1. This CDR3 spans 17 amino acids. V lost 2 bases to trimming and J lost 7 bases; unmatched junction nucleotides: 13. CDR1 ENHRY and CDR2 SYGVKD come from the germline V gene. CDR3 protein: CAISEADRGPRVGTQYF. CDR3 sequence (DNA): TGTGCCATCAGTGAGGCTGACAGGGGGCCGAGGGTAGGGACCCAGTACTTC.

This clonotype occurred a few times. This sequence joins TRBV27 and TRBJ2-2; possibly TRBD1 for D (5 bases). Trimming shortened V by 5 bases and J by 2 bases, and 12 bases separated the two germline ends. The germline gives CDR1 MNHEY, CDR2 SMNVEV (reference sequence). The CDR3 runs 15 residues. CDR3 sequence reads: CASSLRVYNTGELFF. The CDR3 coding sequence is TGTGCCAGCAGTCTCAGGGTGTACAACACCGGGGAGCTGTTTTTT.

This clonotype occurred a few times. The chain is built from TRBV20-1 and TRBJ1-2; no clear D gene. This CDR3 is 16 amino acids long. V lost 0 bases and J 4 bases, leaving 18 bases between the germline ends. The germline V gene has CDR1 DFQATT and CDR2 SNEGSKA (reference sequence). This CDR3 reads CSARDGKDLLSYGYTF. In DNA, the CDR3 is TGCAGTGCTAGAGATGGCAAGGACCTCCTCAGCTATGGCTACACCTTC.

The chain recombines TRBV20-1 with TRBJ1-2; 7 bases line up with TRBD1. The germline CDR1 and CDR2 sequences are DFQATT and SNEGSKA (reference sequence). V was pared by 0 bases and J by 3 bases, with 10 bases of the junction left unmatched. CDR3 length: 16 amino acids. The CDR3 loop reads CSARERQGMVDYGYTF. The DNA of the CDR3 is TGCAGTGCTAGAGAAAGACAGGGAATGGTCGACTATGGCTACACCTTC.

For the CDR3, the DNA is TGTGCCAGCAGCCGAACCCTGACAGTGTATGCGGCTTTCTTT. Residues: CASSRTLTVYAAFF. This chain links TRBV28 with TRBJ1-1; possibly TRBD1 for D (5 bases). Germline CDR1 reads MDHEN; CDR2 reads SYDVKM. V was cut by 6 bases and J by 11 bases, with 22 bases left in between. This CDR3 is 14 amino acids long. Filled out from reference TRBV28 and TRBJ1-1, the complete variable domain reads DVKVTQSSRYLVKRTGEKVFLECVQDMDHENMFWYRQDPGLGLRLIYFSYDVKMKEKGDIPEGYSVSREKKERFSLILESASTNQTSMYLCASSRTLTVYAAFFGQGTRLTVV.

The chain combines TRBV20-1 with TRBJ1-6; D perhaps matches TRBD1 (5 bases). Trimming removed 5 bases from V and 7 bases from J, with 15 bases in between. This CDR3 is built from 14 residues. Germline V gene lookup returns CDR1 DFQATT and CDR2 SNEGSKA (reference sequence). CDR3 sequence (DNA): TGCAGTGCTTCGACACGGGGCTTGAATTCACCCCTCCACTTT. Translation gives CSASTRGLNSPLHF.

The V call is TRBV20-1, the J call TRBJ1-6; 9 bases map to TRBD1. Germline V gives CDR1 DFQATT, CDR2 SNEGSKA (reference sequence). The CDR3 is 14 amino acids. Unmatched junction bases numbered 7, after V lost 6 bases and J lost 7 bases. DNA of the CDR3: TGCAGTGCCCAAGGGACAGGGCCAAATTCACCCCTCCACTTT. It codes for CSAQGTGPNSPLHF.

The rearrangement links TRBV27 to TRBJ1-4; D unresolved. The CDR3 is 14 residues long. The V end lost 6 bases, the J end lost 3 bases, and 11 bases lay between the germline ends. Germline V lookup: CDR1 MNHEY, CDR2 SMNVEV (reference sequence). Written as DNA, the CDR3 is TGTGCCAGCAGCCTGGGGTGGGCTAATGAAAAACTGTTTTTT. Residues: CASSLGWANEKLFF.

J is TRBJ1-2 and V is TRBV6-1; TRBD1 agrees at 7 bases. CDR3 length: 14 residues. Germline CDR1 is MNHNS and CDR2 is SASEGT. J gave up 2 bases and V 4 bases, and 4 bases lay outside the gene matches. CDR3 DNA: TGTGCCAGCAGTGCCTCGACAGGGAACTATGGCTACACCTTC. Translated, it gives CASSASTGNYGYTF.

The chain employs TRBV28 and TRBJ2-5; possible D gene TRBD2, 5 bases. This CDR3 has 12 amino acids. V was pared by 3 bases and J by 9 bases, with 11 bases between. Germline loops: CDR1 MDHEN, CDR2 SYDVKM. DNA for the CDR3: TGTGCCAGCAGTTTCCCGGTGGAGGCCCAGTACTTC. Protein sequence: CASSFPVEAQYF.

The chain combines TRBV7-2 with TRBJ1-6; D is uncertain. CDR3 length: 13 amino acids. The V end lost 5 bases, the J end lost 9 bases, and 11 bases lay between the germline ends. Germline values: CDR1 SGHTA, CDR2 FQGNSA. The DNA of the CDR3 is TGTGCCAGCAGCGAGGGCGTGGTTTCACCCCTCCACTTT. This gives the protein CASSEGVVSPLHF. The full variable domain, rest sourced from reference TRBV7-2 and TRBJ1-6, is GAGVSQSPSNKVTEKGKDVELRCDPISGHTALYWYRQSLGQGLEFLIYFQGNSAPDKSGLPSDRFSAERTGGSVSTLTIQRTQQEDSAVYLCASSEGVVSPLHFGNGTRLTVT.

The chain employs TRBV6-4 and TRBJ1-5, with unresolved D. The CDR3 loop spans 15 amino acids. Deletions cut 5 bases from V and 4 bases from J, with 15 bases between. Looked up from germline, CDR1 is MRHNA and CDR2 is SNTAGT. The CDR3 DNA sequence: TGTGCCAGCAGTTTACATTCTGGAGGGAATCAGCCCCAGCATTTT. Its translation is CASSLHSGGNQPQHF.

The chain joins TRBV24-1 to TRBJ2-1, with 7 bases identical to TRBD2. The CDR3 covers 17 residues. Germline V gene sequence: CDR1 KGHDR, CDR2 SFDVKD. Trimming cost V 6 bases and J 3 bases; bases outside gene matches: 13. Here the CDR3 DNA reads TGTGCCACCAGTCGACCGGTTGGGCGGGAGAGCTACAATGAGCAGTTCTTC. Encoded protein: CATSRPVGRESYNEQFF.

The rearrangement joins TRBV7-3 to TRBJ1-1; a possible D gene is TRBD1 (6 bases). The CDR3 covers 17 residues. The germline V gene has CDR1 SGHTA and CDR2 FQGTGA. V lost 2 bases, J lost 2 bases, and 18 bases lay in between. CDR3 region: CASSLGRLRDKNTEAFF. CDR3 bases: TGTGCCAGCAGCTTAGGGCGGCTCCGGGACAAAAACACTGAAGCTTTCTTT.

V usage is TRBV6-1 and J usage is TRBJ2-2; 8 bases line up with TRBD1. CDR3 length equals 18 residues. CDR1 is MNHNS and CDR2 is SASEGT in the germline V gene. Losses at the gene ends were 1 base for V and 6 bases for J; bases not matched to a gene: 13. The CDR3 bases are TGTGCCAGCAGTGAAGATGGGCAGGGGGCGCGATTGGCCGGGGAGCTGTTTTTT. Protein sequence: CASSEDGQGARLAGELFF.

The chain couples TRBV7-2 to TRBJ1-1; D unclear. The V gene's germline CDR1 is SGHTA and CDR2 FQGNSA. Trimming removed 4 bases from V and 6 bases from J, with 12 bases in between. This CDR3 has 13 amino acids. This CDR3 reads CASSSGPAAEAFF. CDR3 coding DNA: TGTGCCAGCAGCTCCGGACCCGCCGCTGAAGCTTTCTTT.